This T cell receptor (beta chain) was captured by sequencing in a study of human T cells and chemical hapten exposure (dated by TCRdb to the early 2020s). Study-wide context: For sensitization, 2% DPC in acetone was applied to an approximately 2 cm by approximately 2 cm area of upper inner arm skin. Patch testing was performed on the upper back with Finn chambers containing 0.01% DPC, and the patch tests were scored after 6 days according to International Contact Dermatitis Research Group standards. Around 30 alopecia patients provided blood for TCR sequencing at one to four time points (pre-sensitization, 2, 6 and 24 weeks). Throughout the study period of 20 to 30 weeks, patients also received therapeutic DPC doses to the scalp every week. The mostly female patient cohort included alopecia areata with under or over 50% scalp involvement, alopecia totalis and alopecia universalis. The libraries were sequenced as a pool, and the TCR yield per sample differed mostly because of small variations in library volumes within the pool. Patient blood was sampled pre-sensitization (week 0) and at 2, 6 and about 24 weeks after DPC sensitization. The study tracked peripheral blood TCR repertoire changes in vivo during primary and secondary sensitization to the hapten diphenylcyclopropenone (DPC) in alopecia patients. Broad study findings and their caveats: After repeated subsampling, changes were observed in the strength of the expansion versus patch-test correlation and in the threshold at which the correlation became significant. Expanded TCRs formed significantly more large CDR3 similarity clusters than pre-sensitization or healthy control sets, consistent with antigen-driven responses. Patch test score was positively correlated with the number of PT1 expanded TCRs, with significance at thresholds 8, 16 and 32 but not at 4. Because all patients had alopecia, a presumed autoimmune disease, the immune response of the patients might differ from that of healthy individuals. DPC sensitization did not change how many TCRs were above 1 in 1000 frequency, and no evidence was found of alterations in global repertoire structure.

The sample's time point label is to be understood as: patch test 3, about 24 weeks after DPC sensitization. The sample's treatment or condition label, in plain terms: therapeutic diphenylcyclopropenone sensitization with weekly scalp DPC. At each patch-test visit, blood was drawn before the patch test was applied. Patients were considered eligible if aged 18 to 70, diagnosed with alopecia and deemed suitable for DPC therapy, and patients were excluded if pregnant. Total RNA was isolated from unfractionated whole blood collected in Tempus Blood RNA tubes. Library generation was performed with RACE. The sample was run on a NextSeq 500. During library preparation, unique molecular identifiers were attached to individual cDNA molecules so that TCRs could be counted quantitatively and reproducibly. Both TCR alpha and TCR beta chains were sequenced from each blood RNA sample. The authors processed their data as follows. A median of roughly 100,000 TCRs per sample was observed, with a range of about 23,224 to 690,600. The Decombinator software suite was used to annotate the V, J and CDR3 of the TCR reads. For PS versus PT1 abundance plots, all samples were subsampled to the same number of TCRs (28,000). TCRs were defined as expanded if absent before sensitization and observed at least eight times at the 2-week time point. Using fastp at Q25 and MiXCR, TCRdb reprocessed the public reads and kept productive beta chains. Rows are combined by CDR3 protein, so each entry shows the most common genes and DNA. TCRdb's processing, not the study's, gives the V and J calls here. Across this sample there are 110,000 or so distinct CDR3 sequences, with less than 40% seen only once. The ten top clones hold 2.5% to 3% of the sample.

On this clonotype: Its antigen is currently not known. No clone much larger than this one lies a single base away; base qualities are absent.

Reading the germline V gene gives CDR1 SGHRS and CDR2 YFSETQ. Compared with germline, V lacks 3 bases and J lacks 4 bases; bases without a gene match: 8. Including cysteine and phenylalanine, the CDR3 has 16 amino acids. Only the CDR3 DNA stays, 48 bases, in frame from base 1. The rearrangement joined TRBV5-1 to TRBJ2-3, with 10 central nucleotides matching TRBD1. Material: whole blood, obtained in connection with sensitization to the hapten diphenylcyclopropenone (DPC). The source of this sequence is a man in his forties with alopecia areata. Some clones in this sample may be carry-over from other donors' samples. The CDR3 corresponds to CASSSSGTGVSDTQYF. The bases read TGCGCCAGCAGCTCCTCCGGGACAGGGGTATCAGATACGCAGTATTTT.